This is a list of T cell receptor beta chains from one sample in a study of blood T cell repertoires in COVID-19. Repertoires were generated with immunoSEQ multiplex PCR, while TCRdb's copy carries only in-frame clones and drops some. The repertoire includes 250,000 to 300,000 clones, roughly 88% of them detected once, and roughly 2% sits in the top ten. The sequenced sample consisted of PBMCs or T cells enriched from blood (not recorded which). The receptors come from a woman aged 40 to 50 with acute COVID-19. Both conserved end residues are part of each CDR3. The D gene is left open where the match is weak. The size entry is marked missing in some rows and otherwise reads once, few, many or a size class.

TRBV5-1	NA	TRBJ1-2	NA	CASSLGKSTGTAYGYTF	TGCGCCAGCAGCTTGGGGAAAAGTACGGGAACGGCCTATGGCTACACCTTC
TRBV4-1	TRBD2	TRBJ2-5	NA	CASSQEGGQETQYF	TGCGCCAGCAGCCAAGAGGGGGGGCAAGAGACCCAGTACTTC
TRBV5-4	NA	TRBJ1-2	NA	CASSFDSPSNGYTF	TGTGCCAGCAGCTTCGACTCCCCCTCGAATGGCTACACCTTC
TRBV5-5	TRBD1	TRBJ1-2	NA	CASSSTGGSYGYTF	TGTGCCAGCAGCTCGACAGGGGGTAGCTATGGCTACACCTTC
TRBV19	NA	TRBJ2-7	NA	CASSSYRTYYEQYF	TGTGCCAGTAGTAGTTACCGGACATACTACGAGCAGTACTTC
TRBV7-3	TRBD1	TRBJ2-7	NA	CASSLTGQGAVEQYF	TGTGCCAGCAGCCTAACCGGACAGGGGGCGGTCGAGCAGTACTTC
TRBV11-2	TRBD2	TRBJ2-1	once	CASSRDGLAENEQFF	TGTGCCAGCAGCAGAGATGGACTAGCGGAGAATGAGCAGTTCTTC
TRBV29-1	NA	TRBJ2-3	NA	CSGRDSQGPDTQYF	TGCAGCGGTAGGGACTCTCAGGGCCCAGATACGCAGTATTTT
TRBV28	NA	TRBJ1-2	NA	CASSLGQRYGYTF	TGTGCCAGCAGTTTAGGACAGCGCTATGGCTACACCTTC
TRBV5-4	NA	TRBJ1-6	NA	CASSFPTGVGSPLHF	TGTGCCAGCAGCTTCCCGACAGGCGTCGGTTCACCCCTCCACTTT
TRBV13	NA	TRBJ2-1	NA	CASSIDSSSYNEQFF	TGTGCCAGCAGCATTGACTCGAGCTCCTACAATGAGCAGTTCTTC
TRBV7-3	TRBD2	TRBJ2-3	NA	CASRAGTRSTDTQYF	TGTGCCAGCAGGGCCGGGACTAGGAGCACAGATACGCAGTATTTT
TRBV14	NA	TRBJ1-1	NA	CASSQGGGSRRSEAFF	TGTGCCAGCAGCCAAGGGGGGGGCAGCCGGAGGTCTGAAGCTTTCTTT
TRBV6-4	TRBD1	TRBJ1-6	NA	CASSDGIDRDFGISPLHF	TGTGCCAGCAGTGACGGAATAGACAGGGATTTCGGGATATCACCCCTCCACTTT
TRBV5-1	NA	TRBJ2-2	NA	CACSPLASGGELFF	TGCGCCTGCAGCCCCTTAGCTTCTGGCGGGGAGCTGTTTTTT
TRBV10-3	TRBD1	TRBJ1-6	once	CAISESTGVNSPLHF	TGTGCCATCAGTGAATCTACAGGGGTCAATTCACCCCTCCACTTT
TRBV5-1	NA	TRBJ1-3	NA	CASSEQGSGNTIYF	TGCGCCAGCAGCGAGCAGGGCTCTGGAAACACCATATATTTT
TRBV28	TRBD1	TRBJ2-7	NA	CATHRQGSTYEQYF	TGTGCCACCCACAGACAGGGCTCAACCTACGAGCAGTACTTC
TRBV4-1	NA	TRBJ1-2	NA	CASSSSGGLYGYTF	TGCGCCAGCAGCTCTTCCGGGGGGTTATATGGCTACACCTTC
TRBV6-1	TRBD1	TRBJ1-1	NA	CASSDGQANPMNTEAFF	TGTGCCAGCAGTGACGGACAGGCGAACCCAATGAACACTGAAGCTTTCTTT
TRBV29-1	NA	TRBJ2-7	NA	CSVVTGTYEQYF	TGCAGCGTTGTTACGGGAACCTACGAGCAGTACTTC
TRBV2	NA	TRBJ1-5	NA	CASNGVSQPQHF	TGTGCCAGCAACGGGGTTAGCCAGCCCCAGCATTTT
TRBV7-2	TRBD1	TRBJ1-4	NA	CASRGDRDGEKLFF	TGTGCCAGCAGAGGGGACAGGGACGGTGAAAAACTGTTTTTT
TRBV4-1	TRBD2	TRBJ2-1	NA	CASSQLGGSTYNEQFF	TGCGCCAGCAGCCAACTTGGCGGGAGCACCTACAATGAGCAGTTCTTC
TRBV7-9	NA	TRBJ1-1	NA	CASSILTGNTEAFF	TGTGCCAGCAGCATATTAACAGGTAACACTGAAGCTTTCTTT
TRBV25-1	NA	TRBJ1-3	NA	CASSDGSSGNTIYF	TGTGCCAGCAGTGATGGCTCGTCTGGAAACACCATATATTTT
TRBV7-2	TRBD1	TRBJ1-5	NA	CASSSQGALSNQPQHF	TGTGCCAGCAGCTCACAGGGGGCTCTTAGCAATCAGCCCCAGCATTTT
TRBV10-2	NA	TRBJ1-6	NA	CASTSGIAANSPLHF	TGCGCCAGCACGAGCGGGATTGCCGCTAATTCACCCCTCCACTTT
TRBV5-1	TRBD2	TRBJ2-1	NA	CASSLNRGGYNEQFF	TGCGCCAGCAGCTTGAACCGGGGAGGGTACAATGAGCAGTTCTTC
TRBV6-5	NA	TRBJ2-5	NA	CASKVRGRAQETQYF	TGTGCCAGCAAAGTAAGGGGCAGGGCCCAAGAGACCCAGTACTTC
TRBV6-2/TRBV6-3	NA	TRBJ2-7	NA	CASSYRDNSYEQYF	TGTGCCAGCAGTTACCGGGACAACTCCTACGAGCAGTACTTC
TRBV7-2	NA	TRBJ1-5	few	CASSLEGPTGPRRAQHF	TGTGCCAGCAGCTTAGAGGGACCGACAGGTCCACGTAGGGCCCAGCATTTT
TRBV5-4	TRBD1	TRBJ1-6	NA	CASSLAGGEVNSPLHF	TGTGCCAGCAGCTTAGCAGGGGGCGAAGTAAATTCACCCCTCCACTTT
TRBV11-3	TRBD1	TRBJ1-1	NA	CASSTGQGDTEAFF	TGTGCCAGCAGCACGGGACAGGGGGACACTGAAGCTTTCTTT
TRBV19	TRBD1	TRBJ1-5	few	CASSSGGGNQPQHF	TGTGCCAGTAGTTCAGGGGGCGGCAATCAGCCCCAGCATTTT
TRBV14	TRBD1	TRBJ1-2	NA	CASSPTGGQPYGYTF	TGTGCCAGCAGCCCGACAGGGGGACAGCCGTATGGCTACACCTTC
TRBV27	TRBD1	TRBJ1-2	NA	CASSYRGLNYGYTF	TGTGCCAGCAGTTACAGGGGCCTTAACTATGGCTACACCTTC